Shown below are 30 T cell receptor beta chains from a single sample sequenced in a study of T-cell reconstitution after alpha-beta-depleted transplantation in children. Study-wide points: T-cell counts and diversity at one year following transplant were attributed mainly to newly produced T cells.

Unique molecular identifiers were incorporated when the TCRbeta library was constructed. TCRdb analysed the PCR reads with MiXCR anew, one entry per CDR3 protein. The sample records 330,000 or so distinct CDR3 sequences, roughly 7.8% being singletons. The antigens these receptors bind are not known. The material was peripheral blood, obtained 360 days after TCRalphabeta/CD19-depleted stem cell transplant. The receptors stem from a female patient aged 2-15 years who had a stem cell transplant for Fanconi anemia, so the T cells may come from the graft donor.

This clonotype was found many times. The chain employs TRBV4-3 and TRBJ2-3, with 8 bases fitting TRBD2. There are 16 residues in the CDR3. V lost 0 bases and J lost 1; bases outside the gene matches: 3. CDR1 LGHNA and CDR2 YSLEER come from the germline V gene. The CDR3 loop is CASSQETSGGTDTQYF. The CDR3, as DNA: TGCGCCAGCAGCCAAGAAACTAGCGGCGGCACAGATACGCAGTATTTT.

The chain combines TRBV6-2 or TRBV6-3 with TRBJ2-6; no clear D. There are 15 residues in the CDR3. Germline V lookup: CDR1 MNHEY, CDR2 SVGEGT. The V end was cut by 4 bases, the J end by 3 bases, with 10 bases between. CDR3 amino acids: CASSFRRGGANVLTF. The CDR3 DNA reads TGTGCCAGCAGTTTTCGGCGAGGTGGGGCCAACGTCCTGACTTTC.

This clonotype was seen many times. In nucleotides, the CDR3 is TGTGCCACCAGCCCGATGGGAGTCGGGTTCTACAATGAGCAGTTCTTC. This gives the protein CATSPMGVGFYNEQFF. The J gene is TRBJ2-1, the V gene TRBV15; possibly TRBD2 for D (5 bases). CDR1 is LNHNV and CDR2 is YYDKDF in the germline V gene (reference sequence). V was pared by 5 bases and J by 3 bases, with 17 bases between. This CDR3 region has 16 residues.

This rearrangement joins TRBV20-1 to TRBJ1-5; 9 bases line up with TRBD1. J was trimmed by 5 bases and V by 0 bases; bases with no gene match: 8. Germline values: CDR1 DFQATT, CDR2 SNEGSKA (reference sequence). This CDR3 comprises 16 residues. CDR3 region: CSARDLTGGWDQPQHF. The DNA for the CDR3 is TGCAGTGCTAGAGATTTAACAGGGGGCTGGGATCAGCCCCAGCATTTT.

Turning to this clonotype: A much larger clonotype is one base distant, so this may be a read error. This chain uses TRBV28 with TRBJ1-5; weak D call: TRBD1 (6 bases). In germline, CDR1 is MDHEN, CDR2 SYDVKM. CDR3 length: 16 amino acids. The CDR3 is CVSLLTGRSSNQPQHF. In nucleotides, the CDR3 is TGTGTCAGCCTACTAACAGGGAGGTCTAGCAATCAGCCCCAGCATTTT.

The chain joins TRBV7-2 to TRBJ2-1, with TRBD1 matching over 10 bases. Germline CDR1 SGHTA, CDR2 FQGNSA. Losses at the gene ends were 4 bases for V and 10 bases for J; bases not matched to a gene: 10. This CDR3 spans 15 amino acids. The DNA of the CDR3 is TGTGCCAGCAGCTCTCTCCGGGACAGGGGAGGGGAGCAGTTCTTC. This translates into CASSSLRDRGGEQFF.

There are many counts of this clonotype. The chain has TRBV27 and TRBJ2-7; 7 positions match TRBD2. Trimming cost V 5 bases and J 6 bases; bases outside gene matches: 7. This CDR3 spans 13 amino acids. In germline, CDR1 is MNHEY, CDR2 SMNVEV (reference sequence). As DNA, the CDR3 is TGTGCCAGCAGTACCCGGACTAGGTCCGAGCAGTACTTC. It specifies CASSTRTRSEQYF.

V gene TRBV5-6 combines with J gene TRBJ1-6; TRBD1 matches 9 bases. The CDR3 extends over 16 amino acids. The J segment lost 10 bases and the V segment lost 0 bases, leaving 8 bases of the junction unmatched. Germline V gene lookup returns CDR1 SGHDT and CDR2 YYEEEE. CDR3 region: CASSLGPGTGRSPLHF. CDR3 nucleotides: TGTGCCAGCAGCTTGGGGCCCGGGACAGGGAGATCACCCCTCCACTTT.

The chain couples TRBV18 to TRBJ2-2; 9 positions match TRBD1. The CDR3 totals 17 residues. The J segment lost 3 bases and the V segment lost 3 bases, leaving 8 bases of the junction unmatched. CDR1 and CDR2 (germline): KGHSH, LQKENI. CDR3 sequence (DNA): TGTGCCAGCTCACCGTTCCCGGGACAGGGAGACACCGGGGAGCTGTTTTTT. Residues: CASSPFPGQGDTGELFF.

This clonotype was observed at least ten times. The J gene is TRBJ2-2, the V gene TRBV27; 8 bases are a match to TRBD1. Germline loops: CDR1 MNHEY, CDR2 SMNVEV (reference sequence). CDR3 length: 16 residues. Trimming removed 3 bases from V and 5 bases from J; junction bases left unmatched: 8. The CDR3 DNA is TGTGCCAGCAGTTTCCCGCCTACAGGGGGTACCGGGGAGCTGTTTTTT. It is translated as CASSFPPTGGTGELFF.

The chain recombines TRBV7-6 with TRBJ1-1, with a tentative D call TRBD1 (5 bases). Germline values: CDR1 SGHVS, CDR2 FNYEAQ. The CDR3 loop spans 15 amino acids. Trimming pared 5 bases from V and 1 base from J, leaving 14 bases between. As DNA, the CDR3 is TGTGCCAGCAGCACAAAAGGGGCGGGGAACACTGAAGCTTTCTTT. This gives the protein CASSTKGAGNTEAFF.

In its sample, this clonotype was seen many times. This sequence joins TRBV5-1 and TRBJ2-1, with D possibly matching TRBD2 (6 bases). V lost 2 bases, J lost 10 bases, and 19 bases lay in between. Per the germline V gene, CDR1 is SGHRS and CDR2 is YFSETQ. The CDR3 has 15 residues. As DNA, the CDR3 is TGCGCCAGCAGCTTCCGGGCGTCTGGGGCGGGGGAGCAGTTCTTC. Translation gives CASSFRASGAGEQFF.

The sample holds a few counts of this clonotype. J is TRBJ2-7 and V is TRBV3-1; 13 bases line up with TRBD2. Germline CDR1 and CDR2: LGHDT and YNNKEL (reference sequence). CDR3 size: 15 residues. The V and J ends lost 3 bases and 3 bases, in that order; junction bases with no gene match: 2. The CDR3 protein is CASSQTSGGIYEQYF. The DNA for the CDR3 is TGTGCCAGCAGCCAGACTAGCGGGGGGATCTACGAGCAGTACTTC.

This clonotype was observed many times. The chain recombines TRBV20-1 with TRBJ1-1; the match to TRBD1 covers 7 bases. This CDR3 has 14 residues. Germline CDR1 and CDR2: DFQATT and SNEGSKA (reference sequence). The V and J ends lost 1 base and 3 bases, in that order; junction bases with no gene match: 5. The CDR3 DNA reads TGCAGTGCTAGAGCCAGGGGGGGATACACTGAAGCTTTCTTT. This gives the protein CSARARGGYTEAFF.

This clonotype was recorded many times. V is TRBV28 and J is TRBJ2-1, with no clear D. The V gene's germline CDR1 is MDHEN and CDR2 SYDVKM. The CDR3 is 12 residues long. With 6 bases removed from V and 8 bases from J, the gap between germline ends came to 11 bases. Here the CDR3 reads CASRPEWDEQFF. The CDR3 DNA follows: TGTGCCAGCAGACCAGAATGGGATGAGCAGTTCTTC.

V usage is TRBV7-3 and J usage is TRBJ2-1; TRBD2 agrees at 14 bases. Unmatched junction bases numbered 5, after V lost 0 bases and J lost 7 bases. Per the germline V gene, CDR1 is SGHTA and CDR2 is FQGTGA. The CDR3 contains 17 residues. CDR3 sequence: CASSLTIGLAGGNEQFF. The CDR3 bases are TGTGCCAGCAGCTTAACGATCGGACTAGCGGGGGGAAATGAGCAGTTCTTC. Complete variable domain (other parts from reference TRBV7-3 and TRBJ2-1): GAGVSQTPSNKVTEKGKYVELRCDPISGHTALYWYRQSLGQGPEFLIYFQGTGAADDSGLPNDRFFAVRPEGSVSTLKIQRTERGDSAVYLCASSLTIGLAGGNEQFFGPGTRLTVL.

CDR3 coding DNA: TGCAGTGCTAATTTGGGGGGGGGCACAGATACGCAGTATTTT. Translation: CSANLGGGTDTQYF. The chain combines TRBV20-1 with TRBJ2-3, with TRBD2 identical over 7 bases. This CDR3 has 14 amino acids. V shed 4 bases, J shed 1 base, and the junction held 5 bases outside the gene matches. Germline V CDR1 and CDR2: DFQATT, SNEGSKA (reference sequence).

This clonotype was observed many times. In DNA, the CDR3 is TGTGCCAGCAGCGTCCTCTCCGGGACAGGGAACACCGGGGAGCTGTTTTTT. Translated, it gives CASSVLSGTGNTGELFF. The chain couples TRBV9 to TRBJ2-2, with 8 bases matching TRBD1. With 2 bases clipped from V and 1 base from J, the junction kept 7 bases outside the gene matches. The CDR3 is 17 residues long. CDR1 and CDR2 (germline): SGDLS, YYNGEE.

V gene TRBV5-1 combines with J gene TRBJ2-7, with D perhaps assigned TRBD1 or TRBD2 (5 bases each). This CDR3 spans 16 amino acids. Germline V gene data show CDR1 as SGHRS and CDR2 as YFSETQ. V lost 1 base and J 3 bases, leaving 17 bases between the germline ends. The CDR3 sequence is CASSLNNAGTGYEQYF. The CDR3 coding sequence is TGCGCCAGCAGCTTGAACAATGCAGGGACGGGCTACGAGCAGTACTTC.

This clonotype was recorded a few times. This chain uses TRBV6-5 with TRBJ2-3, with D possibly being TRBD1 (6 bases). The CDR3 is made up of 18 amino acids. Trimming shortened V by 3 bases and J by 3 bases, and 22 bases separated the two germline ends. Germline loops: CDR1 MNHEY, CDR2 SVGAGI. Here the CDR3 reads CASSYFTPGTHGTDTQYF. CDR3 sequence (DNA): TGTGCCAGCAGTTATTTTACCCCCGGGACACATGGGACAGATACGCAGTATTTT.

This clonotype came up a few times. This chain connects TRBV4-2 to TRBJ1-1; TRBD1 is a possible D gene (6 bases). The CDR3 sequence is 17 residues long. Germline loops: CDR1 LGHNA, CDR2 YNFKEQ. Trimming stripped 4 bases from V and 0 bases from J, with 18 bases between. CDR3 loop: CASSPSHRAALNTEAFF. The DNA for the CDR3 is TGTGCCAGCAGCCCATCCCACAGGGCCGCCCTGAACACTGAAGCTTTCTTT.

This clonotype was found many times. This chain uses TRBV5-6 with TRBJ1-1, with unresolved D. The germline CDR1 and CDR2 sequences are SGHDT and YYEEEE. Trimming took 1 base from V and 3 from J, leaving 13 bases between them. The CDR3 consists of 15 residues. The CDR3 is CASSLLRSPHTEAFF. DNA for the CDR3: TGTGCCAGCAGCTTGCTGAGGAGTCCTCACACTGAAGCTTTCTTT.

This clonotype was detected ten times or more. This rearrangement joins TRBV27 to TRBJ1-5, with unresolved D. The germline V gene has CDR1 MNHEY and CDR2 SMNVEV (reference sequence). V was pared by 6 bases and J by 0 bases, with 18 bases between. This CDR3 spans 17 amino acids. The CDR3 reads CASSPVADWDSNQPQHF. As DNA, the CDR3 is TGTGCCAGCAGCCCAGTGGCGGATTGGGATAGCAATCAGCCCCAGCATTTT.

Ten or more counts support this clonotype. This sequence joins TRBV7-9 and TRBJ2-3; tentatively, D is TRBD2 (5 bases). The germline V gene has CDR1 SEHNR and CDR2 FQNEAQ (reference sequence). The germline V and J ends were trimmed by 8 bases and 6 bases, with 9 bases remaining between them. The CDR3 is 11 amino acids. The chain's CDR3 is CASGEMDTQYF. Written as DNA, the CDR3 is TGTGCCAGCGGGGAGATGGATACGCAGTATTTT.

This clonotype was observed a handful of times. V usage is TRBV3-1 and J usage is TRBJ2-7, with TRBD2 matching over 12 bases. J lost 2 bases, V lost 1 base, and 15 bases had no gene match. This CDR3 comprises 20 residues. The germline V gene has CDR1 LGHDT and CDR2 YNNKEL (reference sequence). The CDR3 nucleotides read TGTGCCAGCAGCCAAGTCCCCCGACTAGCGGGAGATATCCTACCCTACGAGCAGTACTTC. Residues: CASSQVPRLAGDILPYEQYF.

The rearrangement joins TRBV2 to TRBJ2-2, with TRBD1 matching 7 bases. Per the germline V gene, CDR1 is SNHLY and CDR2 is FYNNEI. Trimming at V came to 6 bases and at J to 5 bases, leaving 12 bases not matched to a gene. The CDR3 consists of 16 residues. The CDR3 coding sequence is TGTGCCAGCAGGATAGGACAGGACGAGGGGACCGGGGAGCTGTTTTTT. Its translation is CASRIGQDEGTGELFF.

This clonotype was found a few times. This chain links TRBV7-2 with TRBJ1-5; D not certain. This CDR3 region has 14 residues. V was trimmed by 1 base and J by 5 bases, leaving 9 bases between them. Germline lookup yields CDR1 SGHTA and CDR2 FQGNSA. The CDR3 loop is CASSLVPGYQPQHF. The CDR3 bases are TGTGCCAGCAGCTTAGTTCCGGGGTATCAGCCCCAGCATTTT.

The chain uses TRBV19 and TRBJ2-1; 8 bases fit TRBD1. The CDR3 sequence is 15 residues long. The germline CDR1 and CDR2 sequences are LNHDA and SQIVND (reference sequence). The V gene end was trimmed by 5 bases and the J gene end by 3 bases; junction bases not matched to a gene: 6. The CDR3 is CASSSRTGRYNEQFF. CDR3 bases: TGTGCCAGTAGTTCCCGGACAGGGCGCTACAATGAGCAGTTCTTC.

The rearrangement links TRBV6-1 to TRBJ1-6; D remains unclear. Germline CDR1 MNHNS, CDR2 SASEGT. V was pared by 0 bases and J by 5 bases, with 8 bases between. This CDR3 contains 15 residues. CDR3 in DNA: TGTGCCAGCAGTGAAGCTAAGACGGATAATTCACCCCTCCACTTT. Translation: CASSEAKTDNSPLHF.

This clonotype was observed many times. The chain couples TRBV2 to TRBJ2-1; 9 bases agree with TRBD2. The V gene's germline CDR1 is SNHLY and CDR2 FYNNEI. J lost 4 bases, V lost 6 bases, and 4 bases had no gene match. This CDR3 has 14 amino acids. This chain's CDR3 is CASRGGGAYNEQFF. The CDR3 DNA reads as TGTGCCAGCAGAGGCGGGGGGGCTTACAATGAGCAGTTCTTC.